These 7 T cell receptor beta chains were sequenced from one sample in a study of T cell responses to AZD1222 COVID-19 vaccine. Sequencing was performed with immunoSEQ multiplex PCR; in TCRdb, only in-frame clones are kept and a portion is missing. The table shows more than 65,000 clones, with around four fifths occurring only once. Sequenced here: peripheral blood, sampled on day 0 of AZD1222 vaccination. These receptors were collected from an adult in good health.

The CDR3 sequence: CASREGGENQPQHF. The CDR3, as DNA: TGTGCCAGCAGAGAGGGGGGGGAAAATCAGCCCCAGCATTTT. This chain links TRBV28 with TRBJ1-5, with D tentatively TRBD1 (6 bases). The germline V gene encodes CDR1 MDHEN and CDR2 SYDVKM. Trimming left V 6 bases short and J 4 bases short, with 13 bases between. This CDR3 is built from 14 residues.

In this sample, this clone turned up once. This rearrangement joins TRBV28 to TRBJ2-1; 8 bases map to TRBD2. Germline V gene data show CDR1 as MDHEN and CDR2 as SYDVKM. J was trimmed by 4 bases and V by 6 bases; bases with no gene match: 11. CDR3 length equals 16 residues. CDR3 in amino acids: CASRRRGPGGYNEQFF. CDR3 DNA sequence: TGTGCCAGCAGACGCAGGGGTCCGGGAGGGTACAATGAGCAGTTCTTC.

The V gene is TRBV6-4, the J gene TRBJ2-2; 10 bases line up with TRBD2. The CDR3 length is 14 residues. V lost 7 bases and J lost 7; bases outside the gene matches: 6. Germline V CDR1 and CDR2: MRHNA, SNTAGT. CDR3: CASKREGHIGELFF. CDR3 DNA: TGTGCCAGCAAGCGGGAGGGCCATATCGGGGAGCTGTTTTTT.

The chain has TRBV6-2 or TRBV6-3 and TRBJ2-1; 9 nucleotides align to TRBD2. The CDR3 is made up of 17 amino acids. V shed 2 bases, J shed 2 bases, and the junction held 7 bases outside the gene matches. Germline V gene data show CDR1 as MNHEY and CDR2 as SVGEGT. The CDR3 loop is CASSYRSSGKTYNEQFF. The CDR3 bases are TGTGCCAGCAGTTACAGGTCTAGCGGGAAGACCTACAATGAGCAGTTCTTC.

The chain couples TRBV5-5 to TRBJ1-1; D remains unclear. The germline V gene has CDR1 SGHKS and CDR2 YYEKEE (reference sequence). V was cut by 0 bases and J by 3 bases, with 6 bases left in between. This CDR3 has 13 residues. The chain's CDR3 is CASSLERDTEAFF. The CDR3 nucleotides read TGTGCCAGCAGCTTGGAGAGAGACACTGAAGCTTTCTTT.

The V call is TRBV6-2 or TRBV6-3, the J call TRBJ2-7; D tentatively fits TRBD1 or TRBD2 (7 bases each). The CDR3 is made up of 11 amino acids. The V end lost 4 bases, the J end lost 10 bases, and 11 bases lay between the germline ends. Germline CDR1 MNHEY, CDR2 SVGEGT. The CDR3, as DNA: TGTGCCAGCAGTTGGGGAGGGGGCCAGTACTTC. This sequence encodes CASSWGGGQYF.

This clone was seen just once. J is TRBJ1-1 and V is TRBV5-1; TRBD1 might be the D (5 bases). Trimming took off 2 bases at V and 9 bases at J, with 17 bases between the two ends. This CDR3 is 14 amino acids long. Germline V gene sequence: CDR1 SGHRS, CDR2 YFSETQ. CDR3 amino acids: CASSLDQAGGKAFF. The DNA of the CDR3 is TGCGCCAGCAGCTTAGACCAGGCCGGGGGGAAAGCTTTCTTT.